This is a list of T cell receptor beta chains from one sample in a study of T cell changes during pregnancy in multiple sclerosis. Some clones are missing from TCRdb's copy, which holds only in-frame ones; the method was immunoSEQ multiplex PCR. The table shows under 65,000 clones, with about nine tenths occurring only once. Specimen: peripheral blood, collected in the second trimester of pregnancy. The receptors derive from a female donor with multiple sclerosis, enrolled in a pregnancy study. CDR3s include the opening cysteine and the closing phenylalanine or tryptophan. D genes are given only for firm matches. Only some rows state a clone size, as once, few, many or a class for expanded clones.

abundance	v_gene	d_gene	j_gene	CDR3aa	CDR3nt
.	TRBV25-1	TRBD1	TRBJ1-1	CASRGLTRQGARDTEAFF	TGTGCCAGCAGGGGTCTGACGCGGCAGGGGGCGCGAGACACTGAAGCTTTCTTT
.	TRBV5-1	.	TRBJ2-2	CASSPTGTGELFF	TGCGCCAGCAGCCCCACTGGCACCGGGGAGCTGTTTTTT
.	TRBV6-5	.	TRBJ2-5	CASSYSLSGTQYF	TGTGCCAGCAGTTACTCCTTGTCCGGGACCCAGTACTTC
.	TRBV6-1	TRBD2	TRBJ2-3	CASSELLAADTQYF	TGTGCCAGCAGTGAACTACTAGCGGCAGATACGCAGTATTTT
.	TRBV7-2	TRBD2	TRBJ2-3	CASSFSGGTDTQYF	TGTGCCAGCAGCTTTAGCGGGGGCACAGATACGCAGTATTTT
.	TRBV4-1	.	TRBJ2-3	CASSQDYGTGTDTQYF	TGCGCCAGCAGCCAGGACTATGGGACAGGCACAGATACGCAGTATTTT
.	TRBV30	TRBD1	TRBJ1-5	CAWSTGTGKQPQHF	TGTGCCTGGAGTACCGGGACAGGGAAGCAGCCCCAGCATTTT
.	TRBV5-1	TRBD2	TRBJ2-3	CASSLGYGTSGTTDTQYF	TGCGCCAGCAGCTTGGGCTACGGGACTAGCGGAACCACAGATACGCAGTATTTT
.	TRBV23-1	TRBD2	TRBJ2-3	CASSQSAAGVGTDTQYF	TGCGCCAGCAGTCAATCGGCGGCGGGAGTGGGCACAGATACGCAGTATTTT
few	TRBV5-1	TRBD1	TRBJ1-1	CASSLTPGQQGTEAFF	TGCGCCAGCAGCTTGACGCCGGGACAGCAAGGTACTGAAGCTTTCTTT
.	TRBV5-5	TRBD1	TRBJ1-5	CASSLRTGDQPQHF	TGTGCCAGCAGCTTGAGGACAGGGGATCAGCCCCAGCATTTT
.	TRBV6-4	.	TRBJ2-2	CASSDTYSVHMNTGELFF	TGTGCCAGCAGTGACACCTACAGTGTACACATGAACACCGGGGAGCTGTTTTTT
.	TRBV4-1	TRBD1	TRBJ1-5	CASSPTGVSNQPQHF	TGCGCCAGCAGCCCTACAGGGGTTTCCAATCAGCCCCAGCATTTT
.	TRBV18	.	TRBJ1-5	CASSPTQVNQPQHF	TGTGCCAGCTCACCAACACAGGTCAATCAGCCCCAGCATTTT
.	TRBV5-1	.	TRBJ2-1	CASSPNRASSYNEQFF	TGCGCCAGCTCCCCAAACAGGGCAAGCTCCTACAATGAGCAGTTCTTC
.	TRBV19	.	TRBJ2-3	CASSLRASTDTQYF	TGTGCCAGTAGTCTCAGGGCCAGCACAGATACGCAGTATTTT